A selection of T cell receptor beta chains follows, all from one sample in a study of blood T cells in healthy people across ages. A single record per CDR3 protein comes from TCRdb applying MiXCR to the 5' RACE reads. The sample carries about 670,000 distinct CDR3 sequences, around 41% recorded once. Sequenced: blood. These receptor sequences come from an elderly man in good health. Each CDR3 is given with its conserved first and last residue. A D gene is named only where the DNA matches it firmly. Clone size appears in some rows only: once, few, many, or a class for an expanded clone.

CDR3 length	clone size	V gene	J gene	D gene	CDR3 protein	CDR3 DNA
12	few	TRBV28	TRBJ2-7	NA	CASRSTTYEQYF	TGTGCCAGTAGGTCGACAACGTACGAGCAGTACTTC
13	few	TRBV24-1	TRBJ2-7	NA	CATSDGSSYEQYF	TGTGCCACCAGTGACGGGAGCTCCTACGAGCAGTACTTC
14	NA	TRBV7-2	TRBJ1-5	NA	CASQKDPDGQPQHF	TGTGCCAGCCAAAAGGACCCCGATGGGCAGCCCCAGCATTTT
12	NA	TRBV12-3/TRBV12-4	TRBJ1-4	NA	CASSLRQEKLFF	TGTGCCAGCAGTTTAAGACAGGAAAAACTGTTTTTT
11	many	TRBV5-1	TRBJ2-7	NA	CASSLNGEQYF	TGCGCCAGCAGCTTGAATGGAGAGCAGTACTTC
14	NA	TRBV20-1	TRBJ2-3	TRBD1	CSARVTGGGDTQYF	TGCAGTGCTAGAGTCACAGGGGGTGGAGATACGCAGTATTTT
15	NA	TRBV11-3	TRBJ2-1	NA	CASSPDSSSYNEQFF	TGTGCCAGCAGCCCGGACAGCAGCTCCTACAATGAGCAGTTCTTC
13	few	TRBV29-1	TRBJ2-7	TRBD2	CSVGVSGSYEQYF	TGCAGCGTGGGCGTTAGCGGGAGCTACGAGCAGTACTTC
15	NA	TRBV6-2/TRBV6-3	TRBJ2-1	NA	CASSYSSGRAETQFF	TGTGCCAGCAGTTACTCTTCCGGACGGGCGGAGACCCAGTTCTTC
15	few	TRBV27	TRBJ2-5	NA	CASSNFPGPQETQYF	TGTGCCAGCAGTAATTTCCCGGGGCCACAAGAGACCCAGTACTTC
15	many	TRBV7-2	TRBJ2-5	TRBD2	CASSPRTSGTETQYF	TGTGCCAGCAGCCCGCGGACTAGCGGAACAGAGACCCAGTACTTC
14	many	TRBV29-1	TRBJ2-7	NA	CSVEDRGETYEQYF	TGCAGCGTTGAAGATCGAGGGGAAACCTACGAGCAGTACTTC
13	NA	TRBV6-5	TRBJ2-7	TRBD1	CASRDRISYEQYF	TGTGCCAGCAGGGACAGGATTTCCTACGAGCAGTACTTC
18	NA	TRBV20-1	TRBJ2-5	TRBD2	CSARDPTLGNSGRETQYF	TGCAGTGCTAGAGATCCTACGTTGGGGAATAGCGGGAGAGAGACCCAGTACTTC
13	NA	TRBV29-1	TRBJ2-7	TRBD1	CSVFWDSSTEQYF	TGCAGCGTCTTTTGGGACAGTTCCACCGAGCAGTACTTC
20	NA	TRBV6-2/TRBV6-3	TRBJ2-3	TRBD2	CASSPLVTSGGTSGTDTQYF	TGTGCCAGCAGTCCCCTTGTAACTAGCGGGGGGACCTCGGGCACAGATACGCAGTATTTT
16	NA	TRBV11-2	TRBJ2-3	NA	CASSLDMGVNLDTQYF	TGTGCCAGCAGCTTAGATATGGGAGTTAACCTAGATACGCAGTATTTT
14	NA	TRBV2	TRBJ1-5	NA	CASRQTLQGQPQHF	TGTGCCAGCAGACAAACCCTACAGGGCCAGCCCCAGCATTTT
16	NA	TRBV7-2	TRBJ2-1	TRBD2	CASSLVSLASYNEQFF	TGTGCCAGCAGCTTAGTTTCACTAGCGAGCTACAATGAGCAGTTCTTC